Here is one T cell receptor beta chain with its context. The antigen is undetermined. The sample originates from a study of T cell responses to AZD1222 COVID-19 vaccine. Only in-frame clones appear in the TCRdb table, and some are missing; sequencing was by immunoSEQ multiplex PCR. The table has fewer than 110,000 clones, approximately 90% seen once. Germline lookup yields CDR1 SEHNR and CDR2 FQNEAQ (reference sequence). The CDR3 runs to 16 residues. The V gene lost 7 bases and the J gene lost 0 bases, with 16 bases spanning the gap. Study-level points and caveats: Spike-wide coverage was observed for vaccine-associated CD4 TCRs, with dominant responses at 160-218 and 743-854.

J is TRBJ1-3 and V is TRBV7-9; D is possibly TRBD1 (6 bases). The sample in question was peripheral blood, obtained 28 days after the second AZD1222 dose. This TCR came from an adult who received the AZD1222 COVID-19 vaccine. The CDR3 here is CASTQAGVFSGNTIYF. For the CDR3, the DNA is TGTGCCAGCACCCAGGCAGGGGTCTTCTCTGGAAACACCATATATTTT.